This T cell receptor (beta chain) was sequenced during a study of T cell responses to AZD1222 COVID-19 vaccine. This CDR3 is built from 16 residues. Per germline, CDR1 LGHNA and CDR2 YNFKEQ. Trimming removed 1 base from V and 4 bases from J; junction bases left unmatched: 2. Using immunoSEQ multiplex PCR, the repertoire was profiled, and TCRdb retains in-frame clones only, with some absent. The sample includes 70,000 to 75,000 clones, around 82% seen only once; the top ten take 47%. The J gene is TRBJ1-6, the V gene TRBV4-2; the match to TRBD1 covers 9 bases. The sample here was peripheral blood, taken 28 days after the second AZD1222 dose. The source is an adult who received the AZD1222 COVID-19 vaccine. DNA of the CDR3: TGTGCCAGCAGCCAAGCCGACAGGGGGTATAATTCACCCCTCCACTTT. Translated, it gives CASSQADRGYNSPLHF.